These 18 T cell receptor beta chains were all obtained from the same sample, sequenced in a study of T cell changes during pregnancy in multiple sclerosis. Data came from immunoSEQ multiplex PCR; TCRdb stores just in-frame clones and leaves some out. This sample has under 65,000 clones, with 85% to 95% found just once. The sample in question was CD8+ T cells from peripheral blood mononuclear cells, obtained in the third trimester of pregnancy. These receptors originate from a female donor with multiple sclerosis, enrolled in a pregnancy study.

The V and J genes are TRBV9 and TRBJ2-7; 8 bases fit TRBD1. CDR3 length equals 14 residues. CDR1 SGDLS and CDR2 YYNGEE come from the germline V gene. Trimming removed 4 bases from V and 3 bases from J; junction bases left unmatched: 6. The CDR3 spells CASSRTGRSYEQYF. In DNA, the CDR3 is TGTGCCAGCAGCCGGACAGGGCGAAGCTACGAGCAGTACTTC.

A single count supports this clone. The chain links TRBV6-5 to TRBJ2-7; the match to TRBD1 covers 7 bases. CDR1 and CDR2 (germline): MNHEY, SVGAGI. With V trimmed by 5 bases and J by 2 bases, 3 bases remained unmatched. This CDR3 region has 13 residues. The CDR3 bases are TGTGCCAGCAGTCGGGACAGTCCCTACGAGCAGTACTTC. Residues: CASSRDSPYEQYF.

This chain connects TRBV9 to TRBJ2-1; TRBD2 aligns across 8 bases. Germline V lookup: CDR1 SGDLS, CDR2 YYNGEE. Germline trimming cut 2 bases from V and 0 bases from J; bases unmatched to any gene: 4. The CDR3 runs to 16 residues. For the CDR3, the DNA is TGTGCCAGCAGCGTCGGGAGGGGGTTCTCCTACAATGAGCAGTTCTTC. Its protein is CASSVGRGFSYNEQFF. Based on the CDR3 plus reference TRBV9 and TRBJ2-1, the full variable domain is DSGVTQTPKHLITATGQRVTLRCSPRSGDLSVYWYQQSLDQGLQFLIQYYNGEERAKGNILERFSAQQFPDLHSELNLSSLELGDSALYFCASSVGRGFSYNEQFFGPGTRLTVL.

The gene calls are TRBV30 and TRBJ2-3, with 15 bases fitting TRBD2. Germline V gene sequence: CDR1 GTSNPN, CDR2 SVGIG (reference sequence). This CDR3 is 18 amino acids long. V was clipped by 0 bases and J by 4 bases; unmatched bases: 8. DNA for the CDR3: TGTGCCTGGAGTGTCGGACTAGCGGGAGGGCCGTTGCCAGATACGCAGTATTTT. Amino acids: CAWSVGLAGGPLPDTQYF.

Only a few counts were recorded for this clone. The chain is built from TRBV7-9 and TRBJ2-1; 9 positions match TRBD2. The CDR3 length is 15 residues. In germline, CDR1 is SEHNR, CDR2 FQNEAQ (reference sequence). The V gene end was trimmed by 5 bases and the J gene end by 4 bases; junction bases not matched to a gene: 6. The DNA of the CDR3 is TGTGCCAGCAGCGACTCCCTAGCGGGGTACAATGAGCAGTTCTTC. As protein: CASSDSLAGYNEQFF.

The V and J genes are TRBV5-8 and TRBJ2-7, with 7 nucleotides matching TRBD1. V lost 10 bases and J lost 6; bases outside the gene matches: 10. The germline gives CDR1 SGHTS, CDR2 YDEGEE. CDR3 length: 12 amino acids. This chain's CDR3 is CAGSTGAGEQYF. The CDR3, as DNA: TGTGCCGGGAGTACAGGGGCGGGCGAGCAGTACTTC.

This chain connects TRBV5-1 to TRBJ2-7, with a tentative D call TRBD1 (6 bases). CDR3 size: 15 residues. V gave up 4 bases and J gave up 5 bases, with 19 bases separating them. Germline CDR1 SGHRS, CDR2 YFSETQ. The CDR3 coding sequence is TGCGCCAGCAGCGCACTCCAGGGGAACTCAGACGAGCAGTACTTC. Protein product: CASSALQGNSDEQYF.

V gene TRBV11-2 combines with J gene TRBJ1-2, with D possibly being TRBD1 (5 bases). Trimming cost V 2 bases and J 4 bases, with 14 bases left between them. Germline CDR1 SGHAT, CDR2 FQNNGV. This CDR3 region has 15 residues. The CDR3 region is CASSLPPTGSYGYTF. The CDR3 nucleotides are TGTGCCAGCAGCTTACCCCCCACAGGAAGCTATGGCTACACCTTC. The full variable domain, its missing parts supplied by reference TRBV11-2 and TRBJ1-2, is EAGVAQSPRYKIIEKRQSVAFWCNPISGHATLYWYQQILGQGPKLLIQFQNNGVVDDSQLPKDRFSAERLKGVDSTLKIQPAKLEDSAVYLCASSLPPTGSYGYTFGSGTRLTVV.

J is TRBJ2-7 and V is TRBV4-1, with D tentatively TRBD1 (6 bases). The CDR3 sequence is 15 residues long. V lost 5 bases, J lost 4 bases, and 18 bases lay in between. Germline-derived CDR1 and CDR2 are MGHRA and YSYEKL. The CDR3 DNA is TGCGCCAGCAGCTATCAGGGGAACCTCCAATACGAGCAGTACTTC. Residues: CASSYQGNLQYEQYF.

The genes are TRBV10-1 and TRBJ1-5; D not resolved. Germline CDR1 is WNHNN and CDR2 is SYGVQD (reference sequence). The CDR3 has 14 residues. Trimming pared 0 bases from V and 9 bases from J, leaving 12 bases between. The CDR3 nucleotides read TGCGCCAGCAGTGAGTCGATTGGGAGTAGGCCCCAGCATTTT. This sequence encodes CASSESIGSRPQHF.

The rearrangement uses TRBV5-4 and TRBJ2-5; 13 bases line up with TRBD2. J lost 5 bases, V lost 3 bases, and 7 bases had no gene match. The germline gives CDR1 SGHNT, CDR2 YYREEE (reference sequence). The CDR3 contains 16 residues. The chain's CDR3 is CASSSGLAGFVETQYF. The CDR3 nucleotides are TGTGCCAGCAGCTCGGGACTAGCGGGATTTGTTGAGACCCAGTACTTC.

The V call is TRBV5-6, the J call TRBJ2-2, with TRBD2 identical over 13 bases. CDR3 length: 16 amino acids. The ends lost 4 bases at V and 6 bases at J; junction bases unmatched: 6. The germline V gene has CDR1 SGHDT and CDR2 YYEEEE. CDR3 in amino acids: CASSLWTSGRPGELFF. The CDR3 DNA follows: TGTGCCAGCAGCCTTTGGACTAGCGGGAGACCCGGGGAGCTGTTTTTT.

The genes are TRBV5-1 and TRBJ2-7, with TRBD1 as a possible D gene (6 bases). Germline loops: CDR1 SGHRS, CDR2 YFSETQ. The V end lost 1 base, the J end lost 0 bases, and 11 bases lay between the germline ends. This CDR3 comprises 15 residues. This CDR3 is CASSLLQGSSYEQYF. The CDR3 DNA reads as TGCGCCAGCAGCTTGCTCCAGGGGAGCTCCTACGAGCAGTACTTC.

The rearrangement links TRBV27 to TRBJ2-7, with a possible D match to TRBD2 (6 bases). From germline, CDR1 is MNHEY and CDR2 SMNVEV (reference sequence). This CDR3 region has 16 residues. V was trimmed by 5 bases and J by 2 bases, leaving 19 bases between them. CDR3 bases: TGTGCCAGCAGTCCCCTCCGGGAGCGGGCAACCTACGAGCAGTACTTC. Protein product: CASSPLRERATYEQYF.

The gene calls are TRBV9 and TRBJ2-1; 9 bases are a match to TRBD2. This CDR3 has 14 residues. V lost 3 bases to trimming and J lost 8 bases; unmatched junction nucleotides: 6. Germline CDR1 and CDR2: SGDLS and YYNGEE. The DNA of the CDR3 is TGTGCCAGCAGCGGGCGGGAGGGCCGCTATGAGCAGTTCTTC. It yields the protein CASSGREGRYEQFF.

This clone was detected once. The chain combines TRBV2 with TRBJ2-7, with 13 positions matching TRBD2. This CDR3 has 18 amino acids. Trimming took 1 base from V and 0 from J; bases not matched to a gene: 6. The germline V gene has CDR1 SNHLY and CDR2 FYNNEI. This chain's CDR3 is CASSEEGGLAGISYEQYF. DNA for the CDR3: TGTGCCAGCAGTGAAGAGGGGGGACTAGCGGGAATCTCCTACGAGCAGTACTTC. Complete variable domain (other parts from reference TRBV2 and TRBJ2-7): EPEVTQTPSHQVTQMGQEVILRCVPISNHLYFYWYRQILGQKVEFLVSFYNNEISEKSEIFDDQFSVERPDGSNFTLKIRSTKLEDSAMYFCASSEEGGLAGISYEQYFGPGTRLTVT.

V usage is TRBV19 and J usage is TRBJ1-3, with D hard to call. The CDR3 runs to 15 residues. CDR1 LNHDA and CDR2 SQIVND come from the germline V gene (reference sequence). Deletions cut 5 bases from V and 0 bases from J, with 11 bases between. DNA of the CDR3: TGTGCCAGTAGTGCGGACGGGAACTCTGGAAACACCATATATTTT. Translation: CASSADGNSGNTIYF. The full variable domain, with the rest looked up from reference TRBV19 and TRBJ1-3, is DGGITQSPKYLFRKEGQNVTLSCEQNLNHDAMYWYRQDPGQGLRLIYYSQIVNDFQKGDIAEGYSVSREKKESFPLTVTSAQKNPTAFYLCASSADGNSGNTIYFGEGSWLTVV.

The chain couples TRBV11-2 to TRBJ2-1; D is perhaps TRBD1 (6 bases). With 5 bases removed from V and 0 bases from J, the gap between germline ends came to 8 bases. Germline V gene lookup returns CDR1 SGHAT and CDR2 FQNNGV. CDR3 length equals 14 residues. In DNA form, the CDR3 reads TGTGCCAGCAGCCGGACAGACTCCTACAATGAGCAGTTCTTC. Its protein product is CASSRTDSYNEQFF. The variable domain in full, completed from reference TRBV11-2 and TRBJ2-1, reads EAGVAQSPRYKIIEKRQSVAFWCNPISGHATLYWYQQILGQGPKLLIQFQNNGVVDDSQLPKDRFSAERLKGVDSTLKIQPAKLEDSAVYLCASSRTDSYNEQFFGPGTRLTVL.